These T cell receptor beta chains were read from a single sample in a study of vaccination effects on CD4 cells after COVID-19. These receptors have no known antigen. Repertoires were generated with immunoSEQ multiplex PCR, while TCRdb's copy carries only in-frame clones and drops some. The sample has tens of thousands of clones, around 67% seen once. The sequencing used CD4+ T cells from PBMCs cultured without peptide, collected before COVID-19 vaccination. The receptors originated from a human donor who received a COVID-19 vaccine. Each CDR3 is given with its conserved first and last residue. A D gene is named only where the DNA matches it firmly. Size is omitted from some rows. Given values are once, few, many or a class for expanded clones.

>TRBV29-1|-|TRBJ2-3|-
CSVGASTNTDTQYF
TGCAGCGTTGGGGCTAGCACCAACACAGATACGCAGTATTTT
>TRBV7-2|-|TRBJ1-1|TRBD1
CASSLVGTGVAEAFF
TGTGCCAGCAGCTTAGTGGGGACAGGGGTGGCTGAAGCTTTCTTT
>TRBV4-2|once|TRBJ2-1|-
CASGVNRGEEGEQFF
TGTGCCAGCGGCGTAAACAGGGGCGAGGAGGGTGAGCAGTTCTTC
>TRBV30|few|TRBJ1-6|-
CASTRGEGNSPLHF
TGTGCCTCCACGAGAGGGGAAGGAAATTCACCCCTCCACTTT
>TRBV6-5|-|TRBJ2-5|-
CASSPLGAAQETQYF
TGTGCCAGCAGCCCCCTCGGGGCAGCTCAAGAGACCCAGTACTTC
>TRBV7-8|-|TRBJ2-4|-
CASSVQVLIAKNIQYF
TGTGCCAGCAGCGTACAGGTCCTAATAGCCAAAAACATTCAGTACTTC
>TRBV2|-|TRBJ2-5|-
CASDIPPQETQYF
TGTGCCTCGGACATACCCCCCCAAGAGACCCAGTACTTC
>TRBV5-8|once|TRBJ1-1|-
CASSLVTANTEAFF
TGTGCCAGCAGCTTGGTTACAGCGAACACTGAAGCTTTCTTT
>TRBV6-2/TRBV6-3|-|TRBJ1-2|-
CASSSFDSHYGYTF
TGTGCCAGCAGTTCCTTCGACAGCCACTATGGCTACACCTTC
>TRBV28|-|TRBJ1-4|TRBD1
CASSLETGTGSEKLFF
TGTGCCAGCAGTTTAGAAACCGGGACAGGGTCTGAAAAACTGTTTTTT
>TRBV3-1/TRBV3-2|few|TRBJ2-5|TRBD2
CASSQGGLDGETQYF
TGTGCCAGCAGCCAAGGCGGACTAGATGGAGAGACCCAGTACTTC
>TRBV29-1|few|TRBJ1-5|-
CSVQEGLDNQPQHF
TGCAGCGTTCAAGAGGGGTTGGACAATCAGCCCCAGCATTTT
>TRBV2|-|TRBJ2-7|TRBD2
CASSGTSGINYEQYF
TGTGCCAGCAGCGGGACTAGCGGGATTAACTACGAGCAGTACTTC
>TRBV6-5|-|TRBJ1-2|-
CASTRTRSYGYTF
TGTGCCAGCACCCGGACCCGAAGCTATGGCTACACCTTC
>TRBV19|-|TRBJ1-6|TRBD1
CASRGQVTSPLHF
TGTGCCAGTAGGGGACAGGTAACTTCACCCCTCCACTTT
>TRBV21-1|-|TRBJ2-7|-
CAPRTAGEGSYEQYF
TGTGCCCCCCGGACGGCGGGAGAGGGCTCCTACGAGCAGTACTTC
>TRBV5-1|-|TRBJ2-7|-
CASSLDRSFSYEQYF
TGCGCCAGCAGCTTGGATCGGAGCTTCTCCTACGAGCAGTACTTC
>TRBV2|-|TRBJ2-3|-
CASRPDRGPDTQYF
TGTGCCAGCAGACCCGACCGGGGGCCAGATACGCAGTATTTT
>TRBV4-2|-|TRBJ2-3|-
CASSQATDTQYF
TGTGCCAGCAGCCAAGCCACAGATACGCAGTATTTT
>TRBV7-9|few|TRBJ1-2|-
CASSGGPDYGYTF
TGTGCCAGCAGCGGCGGCCCGGACTATGGCTACACCTTC
>TRBV5-5|-|TRBJ1-2|-
CASSLFRDKGYGYTF
TGTGCCAGCAGCTTGTTCCGGGACAAGGGCTATGGCTACACCTTC
>TRBV11-2|-|TRBJ2-7|TRBD2
CASSLEPSGGALYF
TGTGCCAGCAGCTTAGAGCCTAGCGGGGGGGCGTTGTACTTC
>TRBV21-1|-|TRBJ2-3|-
CASSIPGQGVVCTDTQYF
TGTGCCAGCAGCATACCGGGACAGGGGGTAGTTTGCACAGATACGCAGTATTTT
>TRBV27|-|TRBJ1-5|TRBD1
CASSPQGAEQPQHF
TGTGCCAGCAGTCCACAGGGGGCAGAGCAGCCCCAGCATTTT
>TRBV28|-|TRBJ2-1|-
CASSLVAPNEQFF
TGTGCCAGCAGTTTGGTGGCGCCGAATGAGCAGTTCTTC
>TRBV27|-|TRBJ1-6|TRBD1
CASSITGGGSPLHF
TGTGCCAGCAGTATAACAGGGGGTGGTTCACCCCTCCACTTT
>TRBV27|-|TRBJ2-5|-
CASSLLGREQETQYF
TGTGCCAGCAGTTTATTGGGCAGGGAGCAAGAGACCCAGTACTTC
>TRBV15|-|TRBJ1-1|-
CATSRGSNPKAFF
TGTGCCACCAGCAGAGGATCTAACCCTAAAGCTTTCTTT
>TRBV21-1|-|TRBJ2-3|-
CASSKGAGGTDTQYF
TGTGCCAGCAGCAAAGGAGCGGGGGGCACAGATACGCAGTATTTT
>TRBV6-2/TRBV6-3|-|TRBJ1-4|-
CASSYAAKTNEKLFF
TGTGCCAGCAGTTACGCGGCCAAGACTAATGAAAAACTGTTTTTT
>TRBV3-1/TRBV3-2|-|TRBJ1-1|-
CASSQPTENTEAFF
TGTGCCAGCAGCCAACCAACAGAGAACACTGAAGCTTTCTTT
>TRBV5-5|-|TRBJ2-2|-
CASSFEGNGELFF
TGTGCCAGCAGCTTTGAGGGGAACGGGGAGCTGTTTTTT
>TRBV6-2/TRBV6-3|-|TRBJ2-7|TRBD1
CASSPNRRRDRVRYEQYF
TGTGCCAGCAGTCCCAACCGGCGCCGGGACAGGGTGAGGTACGAGCAGTACTTC
>TRBV28|-|TRBJ1-3|-
CASSREPGREKGNTIYF
TGTGCCAGCAGCCGAGAACCCGGGAGGGAGAAAGGAAACACCATATATTTT
>TRBV7-2|-|TRBJ1-2|-
CASSLREYGYTF
TGTGCCAGCAGCTTAAGGGAATATGGCTACACCTTC
>TRBV7-2|-|TRBJ2-7|TRBD1
CASSQPGQGRHEQYF
TGTGCCAGCAGCCAACCGGGACAGGGGAGGCACGAGCAGTACTTC
>TRBV25-1|-|TRBJ2-5|-
CASSDRLSPQIHQETQYF
TGTGCCAGCAGTGATCGGTTATCTCCACAGATACACCAAGAGACCCAGTACTTC
>TRBV19|-|TRBJ2-7|TRBD2
CASSITGGQIYEQYF
TGTGCCAGTAGTATCACGGGAGGGCAGATCTACGAGCAGTACTTC
>TRBV10-3|-|TRBJ2-1|TRBD2
CAISGLALGEQFF
TGTGCCATCAGTGGACTAGCCCTTGGGGAGCAGTTCTTC
>TRBV30|-|TRBJ2-7|-
CAWSVRWGTLPSYEQYF
TGTGCCTGGAGTGTACGCTGGGGGACTCTTCCCTCCTACGAGCAGTACTTC
>TRBV5-1|-|TRBJ1-6|-
CASSLNRGGSPLHF
TGCGCCAGCAGCTTAAATCGGGGGGGGTCCCCCCTCCACTTT
>TRBV11-1|-|TRBJ2-3|-
CASSLTPRDTQYF
TGTGCCAGCAGCTTAACCCCCCGGGATACGCAGTATTTT
>TRBV5-1|once|TRBJ2-7|-
CASSLDGTNYEQYF
TGCGCCAGCAGCTTGGACGGCACTAACTACGAGCAGTACTTC
>TRBV5-6|-|TRBJ2-3|TRBD1
CASSYPGQGTQYF
TGTGCCAGCAGCTACCCGGGACAGGGTACGCAGTATTTT
>TRBV27|once|TRBJ2-1|-
CASSLSSGRTPPGNEQFF
TGTGCCAGCAGTTTATCGAGTGGGAGGACCCCACCTGGCAATGAGCAGTTCTTC
>TRBV18|-|TRBJ1-3|-
CASSLGQTGNTIYF
TGTGCCAGCTCACTGGGACAAACAGGAAACACCATATATTTT